This record concerns one T cell receptor delta chain sequence. This clone is characterized as medium-sized (0.01 to 0.1%). Its antigen target is currently unknown. No much larger clone is present one base from it, and per-base qualities are unavailable. Library prep was done by RT-PCR. Sequencing instrument: Illumina MiSeq. TCRdb called clones anew from the public reads via CATT; matching DNA rows were later pooled. The table for this sample lists thousands of delta-chain clones; 24% of them were counted only once. The ten largest clones represent roughly 25% of the sample. This sample stems from a study of gamma-delta T cells after stem cell transplantation (dated by TCRdb to between 2015 and 2016). Sequencing was done on a sample of gamma-delta T cells. The TCR originated in a human donor. It is not recorded whose cells these are; they may come from a transplant donor.

The CDR3 region reads CALGEPLLEVLRWKYDKLIF. The nucleotide sequence is TGTGCTCTTGGGGAACCCCTTCTTGAAGTACTGAGATGGAAATACGATAAACTCATCTTT. Rearrangement joined TRDV1 to TRDJ1; TRDD1 could be the D gene, as 6 bases match. CDR1 and CDR2 are read off the germline V gene as TSWWSYY and QGS. V is reduced by 1 base and J by 4 bases, leaving a spacing of 28 bases between them. The CDR3 runs 20 residues from the cysteine to the phenylalanine. Only the CDR3 part of the read is kept: 60 bases, read in frame from the first base.